This TCR beta chain was profiled in a study of response to subunit inactivated influenza vaccine. In its sample, this clonotype was seen a few times. The target antigen is unknown. Whole-study findings and limits: That few new T cells are recruited by each seasonal influenza vaccination was the authors' suggestion.

This CDR3 spans 17 amino acids. Germline-derived CDR1 and CDR2 are MNHEY and SVGEGT. V trimming: 6 bases; J trimming: 0 bases; junction bases outside the gene matches: 6. In TCRdb, the RT-PCR reads were re-called with MiXCR into one record per CDR3 protein. This table has about 160,000 distinct CDR3 sequences, around 9.9% appearing once. This TCR derives from a man aged 50-60 years who received an inactivated influenza vaccine. Sequencing was performed on non-naive T cells sorted from PBMCs, taken about 40 days after vaccination. The chain joins TRBV6-2 or TRBV6-3 to TRBJ2-7; 15 bases map to TRBD2. The CDR3 sequence is CASRSGTSGGSSYEQYF. The CDR3 region has the DNA TGTGCCAGCAGATCCGGGACTAGCGGGGGGAGCTCCTACGAGCAGTACTTC.